The TCR beta chain under discussion was sequenced for a study of T cells in women clearing cervical HPV infection. Study background: Control women cleared a single incident HPV16 infection within 12 months. Case blood drawn at lesion detection; control blood after infection cleared.

Study results and limitations: Cases carried less TRBV6-7 than controls: about 0.1% versus 0.15%.

The CDR3 totals 13 residues. V was cut by 1 base and J by 4 bases, with 7 bases left in between. CDR1 and CDR2 from the germline V gene are SQVTM and ANQGSEA. As to this clone: Its antigen is unknown. The CDR3 is cut off 3 residues early in the read; its end comes from the germline J gene.

Here immunoSEQ multiplex PCR was the method, and the copy in TCRdb shows in-frame clones only, minus some. This sample's clone table lists under 45,000 clones. The V gene is TRBV29-1, the J gene TRBJ1-4; D is perhaps TRBD1 (5 bases). This receptor was identified in a woman aged 18 to 75 with a cervical HPV16 infection that either progressed to CIN3+ or cleared (not recorded which). The specimen sequenced was blood buffy coat. The CDR3 protein is CSVEAGDNEKLFF. CDR3 DNA, as far as it was read: TGCAGCGTTGAAGCGGGGGATAATGAAAAA.